Listed below are T cell receptor beta chains from one sample, sequenced in a study of pediatric ulcerative colitis. TCRdb's table, derived via immunoSEQ multiplex PCR, lists solely in-frame clones and lacks some. The sample has 23,000 or so clones; about two thirds are singletons. Input material: gut tissue. These receptors all come from a boy younger than 18 with severe ulcerative colitis. Both conserved end residues are part of each CDR3. D genes are given only for firm matches.

TRBV18 | . | 14 | CASSPDRSSYEQYF
TRBV9 | . | 14 | CASSVGTSNQPQHF
TRBV10-1 | . | 15 | CASPDGCGGNQPQHF
TRBV18 | . | 15 | CASSPMVSDFTEAFF
TRBV27 | TRBD1 | 14 | CASSPLTGFNEQYF
TRBV4-2 | TRBD1 | 15 | CASSQGDRDNTEAFF
TRBV7-9 | . | 13 | CASSRGTQETQYF
TRBV18 | . | 12 | CASSPAGREAFF
TRBV7-9 | . | 13 | CASSLAEGQPQHF
TRBV11-3 | TRBD2 | 15 | CASSLGTSGVDEQFF
TRBV6-6 | . | 13 | CASSFLGANVLTF
TRBV13 | TRBD1 | 17 | CASSLTGEEYLNYGYTF
TRBV25-1 | . | 12 | CASSPHTYEQYF
TRBV9 | TRBD2 | 14 | CASSAGLAEETQYF
TRBV10-2 | . | 13 | CASIGVPRETQYF
TRBV7-8 | TRBD1 | 18 | CASSPTTGGSSYQETQYF
TRBV7-2 | . | 13 | CASSLEVGMVAFF
TRBV30 | . | 11 | CAWSEGGRRHF
TRBV9 | . | 14 | CASSVEGRGTEAFF
TRBV5-1 | . | 15 | CASSVRDTTYNEQFF